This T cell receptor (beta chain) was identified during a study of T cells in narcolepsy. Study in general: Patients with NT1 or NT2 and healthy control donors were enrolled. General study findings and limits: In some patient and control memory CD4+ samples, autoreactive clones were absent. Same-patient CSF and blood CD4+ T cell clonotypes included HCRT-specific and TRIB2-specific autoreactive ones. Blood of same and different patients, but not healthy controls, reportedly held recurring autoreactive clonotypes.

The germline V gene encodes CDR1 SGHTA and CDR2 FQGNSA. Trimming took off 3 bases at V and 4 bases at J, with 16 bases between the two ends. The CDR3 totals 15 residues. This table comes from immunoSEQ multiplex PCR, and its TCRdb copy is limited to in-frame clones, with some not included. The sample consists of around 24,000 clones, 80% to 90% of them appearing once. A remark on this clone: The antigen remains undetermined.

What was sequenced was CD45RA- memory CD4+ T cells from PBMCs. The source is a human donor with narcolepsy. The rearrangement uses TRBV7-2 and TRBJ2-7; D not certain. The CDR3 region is CASSFRISSAYEQYF. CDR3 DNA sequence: TGTGCCAGCAGCTTTAGGATTTCGTCGGCGTACGAGCAGTACTTC. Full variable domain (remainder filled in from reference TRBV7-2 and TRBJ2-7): GAGVSQSPSNKVTEKGKDVELRCDPISGHTALYWYRQSLGQGLEFLIYFQGNSAPDKSGLPSDRFSAERTGGSVSTLTIQRTQQEDSAVYLCASSFRISSAYEQYFGPGTRLTVT.